This T cell receptor (beta chain) was identified during a study of STAT5B mutations in CD4+ large granular lymphocyte leukemia. The method was immunoSEQ multiplex PCR; TCRdb's version includes in-frame clones alone and lacks a portion of them. This repertoire shows about 36,000 clones, approximately 72% found once; its top ten account for approximately 0.53%. J was trimmed by 7 bases and V by 5 bases; bases with no gene match: 4. Germline CDR1 KGHSH, CDR2 LQKENI. CDR3 length: 13 amino acids. The rearrangement links TRBV18 to TRBJ1-5; 8 bases fit TRBD1. Source material: CD4+ T cells from blood buffy coats. The TCR comes from a human donor in good health. In nucleotides, the CDR3 is TGTGCCAGCTCAAAAGACAGGGGCCAGCCCCAGCATTTT. This gives the protein CASSKDRGQPQHF.